The rows below give T cell receptor beta chains drawn from one sample of a study of hypomethylating agent response in myelodysplastic syndrome. Profiled with immunoSEQ multiplex PCR; TCRdb holds only in-frame clones, not every one. The table has a few thousand clones, around 90% seen once; the top ten hold under 15%. This specimen consisted of bone marrow, obtained before or after starting hypomethylating agent treatment for myelodysplastic syndrome (not recorded which). Receptors were obtained from a human donor with myelodysplastic syndrome. CDR3s leave out the opening cysteine and the closing phenylalanine or tryptophan. Some rows have no size entry. The others give once, few or many, or a class for an expanded clone.

clone_size v_call cdr3_aa
once TRBV5-3 ASSLGQGEVYGYT
NA TRBV29-1 SVQQGANEKLF
NA TRBV30 AGLRQGSYNEQF
NA TRBV11-2 ASSFSPGQGSLGELF
few TRBV11-3 ASSYQEGRQETQY
NA TRBV9 ASSVVGGGMADTQY
NA TRBV5-1 ASSFGGQGQEGYT
NA TRBV7-9 ASSLDNQPQH
NA TRBV7-2 ASSREIGGAIY
NA TRBV9 ASSVGPLGEYGYT
NA TRBV2 ASRRDRSSDTQY
NA TRBV6-5 ASSFGGRGEQY
NA TRBV13 ASSLRGLVGPSSYNEQF
NA TRBV10-2 ASSDLTYEQY
NA TRBV29-1 SVRGTDSEQF
NA TRBV5-1 ASSWLPSGGTDTQY
NA TRBV6-6 ASTPSGDTEAF
NA TRBV2 ASSEGNQGLETQY
NA TRBV5-4 ASSLTNKYGYT
NA TRBV19 ASSIVQAGNSPLH
once TRBV4-3 ASSQVLAGGLGTDTQY
NA TRBV6-1 ASSLTGPGELF
few TRBV4-2 ASSQSVGYGYT
NA TRBV11-2 ASSQAPTRTGRETQY
NA TRBV11-2 ASSFSSGVFGELF
NA TRBV19 ASRHRDRGSYGYT
NA TRBV30 AWSRGLEEQF
NA TRBV7-3 ASGPGRGETQY
NA TRBV11-3 ASSLDGFYEQY
NA TRBV9 ASSVVGGIGTDTQY
NA TRBV5-4 ASGLQGVYIGELF
NA TRBV11-2 ASSLGAGGVEQF
NA TRBV2 ASSDWQAESLDEQF
NA TRBV9 ASSAQGAGNTGELF
NA TRBV7-8 ASSSNNSPLH
NA TRBV4-1 ASSQGSGFPLYGYT
few TRBV2 ASSERGGSPLH
NA TRBV5-6 ASSLGWGRVEAF
NA TRBV9 ASSAGTVHYNEQF
NA TRBV19 ASNRLENTEAF
NA TRBV6-5 ASSTDREFVHGYT
NA TRBV11-2 ASRRGRGGAHYNEQF
NA TRBV28 ASSLNPGQGYNEQF
NA TRBV5-1 ASSATSSYNEQF
NA TRBV6-1 ASFRRGKNTEAF
NA TRBV27 ASSPTVEGYGYT
NA TRBV5-5 ASSSLTGMNTKAF
NA TRBV18 ASSPPEARNTIY
NA TRBV7-9 ASSLGVGQPQH